These 25 T cell receptor beta chains came from one sample sequenced in a study of T cell responses to AZD1222 COVID-19 vaccine. The repertoire was sequenced with immunoSEQ multiplex PCR; TCRdb's copy has only in-frame clones and lacks some. The sample includes some 110,000 clones, 70% to 90% seen only once; the top ten take roughly 3.9%. The material sequenced was peripheral blood, taken on day 0 of MenACWY control vaccination. The receptors here all came from an adult in good health.

In this sample, this clone turned up once. CDR3 DNA: TGTGCCAGCAGTTCTACTACGAAGGGCTACACCTTC. Protein product: CASSSTTKGYTF. The chain links TRBV27 to TRBJ1-2; the D is unclear. This CDR3 is 12 amino acids long. Germline V lookup: CDR1 MNHEY, CDR2 SMNVEV (reference sequence). V was shortened by 4 bases and J by 8 bases, with 11 bases between the two germline ends.

This clone appeared once. V gene TRBV28 combines with J gene TRBJ1-4; 10 bases map to TRBD1. Germline CDR1 is MDHEN and CDR2 is SYDVKM. V shed 10 bases and J 8 bases; nucleotides not matched to a gene: 13. The CDR3 is 15 amino acids. For the CDR3, the DNA is TGTGCCATTCACCCTTATGGACAGGGGGGGGAAAAACTGTTTTTT. Protein sequence: CAIHPYGQGGEKLFF. Looking up the rest from reference TRBV28 and TRBJ1-4 gives the full variable domain: DVKVTQSSRYLVKRTGEKVFLECVQDMDHENMFWYRQDPGLGLRLIYFSYDVKMKEKGDIPEGYSVSREKKERFSLILESASTNQTSMYLCAIHPYGQGGEKLFFGSGTQLSVL.

The rearrangement uses TRBV12-3 or TRBV12-4 and TRBJ2-7, with D perhaps matching TRBD2 (5 bases). With 3 bases removed from V and 12 bases from J, the gap between germline ends came to 12 bases. The CDR3 runs 11 residues. Here the CDR3 reads CASSFAGVGYF. The CDR3 bases are TGTGCCAGCAGTTTCGCCGGGGTGGGGTACTTC.

V is TRBV6-5 and J is TRBJ1-2; weak D call: TRBD1 (5 bases). The CDR3 loop spans 14 amino acids. V was clipped by 6 bases and J by 4 bases, with 15 bases between them. The germline V gene encodes CDR1 MNHEY and CDR2 SVGAGI. The CDR3 protein is CASSQNGAVYGYTF. In DNA, the CDR3 is TGTGCCAGCAGCCAAAATGGGGCGGTCTATGGCTACACCTTC.

The chain employs TRBV10-2 and TRBJ2-3; D is ambiguous. The germline gives CDR1 WSHSY, CDR2 SAAADI. This CDR3 is built from 14 residues. Trimming took off 6 bases at V and 4 bases at J, with 14 bases between the two ends. CDR3 sequence reads: CASSITLGADTQYF. CDR3 nucleotides: TGCGCCAGCAGCATCACCCTAGGTGCAGATACGCAGTATTTT.

The chain is built from TRBV19 and TRBJ1-5; 7 bases line up with TRBD1. Per germline, CDR1 LNHDA and CDR2 SQIVND (reference sequence). CDR3 length equals 16 residues. The V and J ends lost 6 bases and 4 bases, in that order; junction bases with no gene match: 12. The CDR3 nucleotides read TGTGCCAGTAGCTTGGGCCACAACAGGGGAAATCAGCCCCAGCATTTT. Its translation is CASSLGHNRGNQPQHF.

The rearrangement links TRBV2 to TRBJ2-7; D may correspond to TRBD1 or TRBD2 (5 bases each). Trimming shortened V by 8 bases and J by 0 bases, and 14 bases separated the two germline ends. CDR3 size: 14 residues. Germline V gives CDR1 SNHLY, CDR2 FYNNEI. The CDR3 DNA reads as TGTGCCAGCTCCGGGACGGTTAGCTCCTACGAGCAGTACTTC. Its protein is CASSGTVSSYEQYF.

This clone was seen just once. Other DNA variants within this sample encode the same CDR3. This chain uses TRBV11-2 with TRBJ2-7; the match to TRBD1 covers 7 bases. CDR1 is SGHAT and CDR2 is FQNNGV in the germline V gene. The CDR3 extends over 13 amino acids. V lost 5 bases to trimming and J lost 1 base; unmatched junction nucleotides: 2. CDR3: CASSTDRSYEQYF. In DNA, the CDR3 is TGTGCCAGCAGCACGGACAGGTCCTACGAGCAGTACTTC.

The genes are TRBV7-3 and TRBJ1-1; tentative D call: TRBD1 (5 bases). Germline CDR1 reads SGHTA; CDR2 reads FQGTGA. The V gene lost 5 bases and the J gene lost 1 base, with 8 bases spanning the gap. The CDR3 spans 13 residues. Here the CDR3 reads CASSIGQNTEAFF. DNA of the CDR3: TGTGCCAGCAGCATTGGACAGAACACTGAAGCTTTCTTT.

In this sample, this clone turned up a few times. The V and J genes are TRBV11-2 and TRBJ1-2; D not certain. Trimming took off 4 bases at V and 5 bases at J, with 17 bases between the two ends. The CDR3 is 15 residues long. The germline V gene encodes CDR1 SGHAT and CDR2 FQNNGV. CDR3: CASSSGPAGSYGYTF. The CDR3 DNA reads TGTGCCAGCAGCTCCGGCCCAGCGGGATCGTATGGCTACACCTTC.

This clone was picked up one time. At one end the junction does not follow the germline gene, possibly because of a read error. As DNA, the CDR3 is TGCGTCAGCAGCGCCTCGGGAGGGGATCTCTATGGCTACACCTTC. It specifies CVSSASGGDLYGYTF. The V gene is TRBV5-1, the J gene TRBJ1-2; maybe TRBD1 (5 bases). Germline CDR1 SGHRS, CDR2 YFSETQ. This CDR3 comprises 15 residues.

The chain has TRBV30 and TRBJ2-3; D is unresolved. The ends were cut back, 4 bases at V and 4 bases at J, with 6 bases in the middle. The CDR3 is made up of 11 amino acids. Germline V CDR1 and CDR2: GTSNPN, SVGIG (reference sequence). CDR3 coding DNA: TGTGCCTGGACTCCCGCAGATACGCAGTATTTT. The encoded protein is CAWTPADTQYF. Based on the CDR3 plus reference TRBV30 and TRBJ2-3, the full variable domain is SQTIHQWPATLVQPVGSPLSLECTVEGTSNPNLYWYRQAAGRGLQLLFYSVGIGQISSEVPQNLSASRPQDRQFILSSKKLLLSDSGFYLCAWTPADTQYFGPGTRLTVL.

This clone has only one observation. This chain uses TRBV21-1 with TRBJ2-7; TRBD1 was called by the table and not checked on the DNA. TRBV21-1 counts as a pseudogene. This CDR3 is 16 amino acids long. The CDR3 reads CASSKVYAETGYEQYF. CDR3 DNA sequence: TGTGCCAGCAGCAAAGTCTACGCAGAAACAGGGTACGAGCAGTACTTC.

This clone was seen repeatedly, ten times or more. The rearrangement joins TRBV7-8 to TRBJ2-7; D might be TRBD1 (5 bases). Looked up from germline, CDR1 is SGHVS and CDR2 is FQNEAQ. Trimming removed 5 bases from V and 4 bases from J, with 12 bases in between. The CDR3 is made up of 13 amino acids. CDR3 protein: CASSPTVKYEQYF. In DNA, the CDR3 is TGTGCCAGCAGCCCGACAGTGAAATACGAGCAGTACTTC.

The rearrangement links TRBV18 to TRBJ1-2; TRBD1 might be the D (5 bases). This CDR3 is built from 15 residues. V was clipped by 2 bases and J by 0 bases, with 10 bases between them. Germline assignment: CDR1 KGHSH and CDR2 LQKENI. The CDR3 loop is CASSPAGAANYGYTF. CDR3 nucleotides: TGTGCCAGCTCACCAGCTGGGGCGGCTAACTATGGCTACACCTTC.

The chain joins TRBV19 to TRBJ2-3, with a possible D match to TRBD2 (5 bases). Trimming pared 3 bases from V and 0 bases from J, leaving 10 bases between. Per germline, CDR1 LNHDA and CDR2 SQIVND (reference sequence). The CDR3 is 15 residues long. CDR3 bases: TGTGCCAGTAGTATCTCGAGGGAGAGCACAGATACGCAGTATTTT. Protein: CASSISRESTDTQYF. The entire variable domain, with the rest obtained from reference TRBV19 and TRBJ2-3, is as follows: DGGITQSPKYLFRKEGQNVTLSCEQNLNHDAMYWYRQDPGQGLRLIYYSQIVNDFQKGDIAEGYSVSREKKESFPLTVTSAQKNPTAFYLCASSISRESTDTQYFGPGTRLTVL.

This clone was recorded once. The gene calls are TRBV4-3 and TRBJ2-5; TRBD2 aligns across 14 bases. V lost 3 bases, J lost 5 bases, and 2 bases stayed unmatched. The CDR3 runs 15 residues. The germline V gene encodes CDR1 LGHNA and CDR2 YSLEER. DNA for the CDR3: TGCGCCAGCAGCCAGTGGACTAGCGGGGGGGAGACCCAGTACTTC. Amino acids: CASSQWTSGGETQYF.

There are a few counts of this clone. This CDR3 reads CASSPLKTGSNQPQHF. CDR3 sequence (DNA): TGTGCCAGCAGTCCCCTGAAGACAGGCTCCAATCAGCCCCAGCATTTT. This chain links TRBV28 with TRBJ1-5; D is perhaps TRBD1 (6 bases). The germline gives CDR1 MDHEN, CDR2 SYDVKM. The CDR3 is 16 amino acids. With 5 bases removed from V and 3 bases from J, the gap between germline ends came to 17 bases.

The V gene is TRBV29-1, the J gene TRBJ1-2, with 7 bases matching TRBD1. From germline, CDR1 is SQVTM and CDR2 ANQGSEA. This CDR3 has 14 residues. With 1 base clipped from V and 1 base from J, the junction kept 3 bases outside the gene matches. CDR3 sequence reads: CSVEVRGRNYGYTF. Here the CDR3 DNA reads TGCAGCGTTGAAGTTAGGGGGCGTAACTATGGCTACACCTTC.

The genes are TRBV5-1 and TRBJ1-6; 7 nucleotides match TRBD1. V lost 8 bases, J lost 7 bases, and 15 bases stayed unmatched. The CDR3 runs to 16 residues. CDR1 is SGHRS and CDR2 is YFSETQ in the germline V gene. The CDR3 loop reads CARPLDRFLSNSPLHF. The CDR3 nucleotides are TGCGCCAGACCGCTGGACAGGTTTCTTAGCAATTCACCCCTCCACTTT.

This clone came up once. The V gene is TRBV7-2, the J gene TRBJ1-5, with D unclear. Germline CDR1 and CDR2: SGHTA and FQGNSA. With 1 base removed from V and 10 bases from J, the gap between germline ends came to 14 bases. CDR3 length: 14 residues. CDR3 DNA: TGTGCCAGCAGCTTAGAGGTTAATCGAGGCCCCCAGCATTTT. It is translated as CASSLEVNRGPQHF.

The V and J genes are TRBV20-1 and TRBJ1-2; D remains ambiguous. V lost 6 bases to trimming and J lost 2 bases, with 7 bases between them. Germline V gene data show CDR1 as DFQATT and CDR2 as SNEGSKA (reference sequence). The CDR3 has 11 amino acids. In DNA form, the CDR3 reads TGCAGTGCAGGGATGAACTATGGCTACACCTTC. The encoded protein is CSAGMNYGYTF.

J is TRBJ2-7 and V is TRBV5-6; the D is unclear. This CDR3 has 12 residues. The ends were cut back, 0 bases at V and 3 bases at J, with 4 bases in the middle. Germline CDR1 reads SGHDT; CDR2 reads YYEEEE. The CDR3: CASSLGVYEQYF. For the CDR3, the DNA is TGTGCCAGCAGCTTGGGTGTCTACGAGCAGTACTTC.

The rearrangement links TRBV18 to TRBJ1-1; D gene ambiguous. Trimming pared 1 base from V and 6 bases from J, leaving 12 bases between. CDR3 length: 14 residues. Germline V gene lookup returns CDR1 KGHSH and CDR2 LQKENI. The CDR3, as DNA: TGTGCCAGCTCACCACAGACGGGATGGGCTGAAGCTTTCTTT. Translation: CASSPQTGWAEAFF.

The rearrangement links TRBV27 to TRBJ1-4; 12 positions match TRBD1. CDR1 and CDR2 from the germline V gene are MNHEY and SMNVEV (reference sequence). The trim removed 0 bases at V and 6 bases at J, leaving 5 bases unmatched. This CDR3 is built from 17 residues. The CDR3 region is CASSLSGQGAGHEKLFF. Here the CDR3 DNA reads TGTGCCAGCAGTTTATCGGGACAGGGGGCCGGACATGAAAAACTGTTTTTT.